A single T cell receptor (beta chain) is shown here with its context. Its antigen is as yet unknown. The CDR3 length is 17 residues. Germline V CDR1 and CDR2: SGDLS, YYNGEE. J gave up 7 bases and V 0 bases, and 13 bases lay outside the gene matches. With 60 Vbeta and 13 Jbeta primers, the PCR was carried out. Only in-frame clones appear in the TCRdb table, and some are missing; sequencing was by immunoSEQ multiplex PCR. The top ten hold about 0.094% of the sample, which has some 200,000 clones, 65% to 85% seen once. The data were taken from a study of cytomegalovirus exposure and HLA in healthy donors. Study-wide findings and caveats: CMV serostatus stood as the only immune exposure information on hand.

This TCR was sampled from a boy younger than 10 in good health and CMV-seronegative. The sequenced material came from PBMCs. The rearrangement joins TRBV9 to TRBJ2-7; 10 bases align to TRBD1. CDR3 sequence reads: CASSVAPTGQGRGEQYF. The CDR3 DNA sequence: TGTGCCAGCAGCGTAGCCCCGACGGGACAGGGGAGGGGGGAGCAGTACTTC.